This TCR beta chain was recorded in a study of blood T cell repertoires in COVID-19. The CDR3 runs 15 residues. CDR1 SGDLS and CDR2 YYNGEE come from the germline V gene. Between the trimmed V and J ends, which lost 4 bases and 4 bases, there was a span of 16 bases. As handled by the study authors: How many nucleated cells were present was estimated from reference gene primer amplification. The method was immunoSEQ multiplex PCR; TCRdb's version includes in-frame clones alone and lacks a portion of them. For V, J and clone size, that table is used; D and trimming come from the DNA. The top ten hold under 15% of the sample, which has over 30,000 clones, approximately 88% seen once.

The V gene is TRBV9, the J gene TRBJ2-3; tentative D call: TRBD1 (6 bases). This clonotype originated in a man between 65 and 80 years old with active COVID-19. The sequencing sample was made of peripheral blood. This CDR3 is CASSRGHGNSDTQYF. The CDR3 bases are TGTGCCAGCAGCCGGGGACACGGTAATTCAGATACGCAGTATTTT.